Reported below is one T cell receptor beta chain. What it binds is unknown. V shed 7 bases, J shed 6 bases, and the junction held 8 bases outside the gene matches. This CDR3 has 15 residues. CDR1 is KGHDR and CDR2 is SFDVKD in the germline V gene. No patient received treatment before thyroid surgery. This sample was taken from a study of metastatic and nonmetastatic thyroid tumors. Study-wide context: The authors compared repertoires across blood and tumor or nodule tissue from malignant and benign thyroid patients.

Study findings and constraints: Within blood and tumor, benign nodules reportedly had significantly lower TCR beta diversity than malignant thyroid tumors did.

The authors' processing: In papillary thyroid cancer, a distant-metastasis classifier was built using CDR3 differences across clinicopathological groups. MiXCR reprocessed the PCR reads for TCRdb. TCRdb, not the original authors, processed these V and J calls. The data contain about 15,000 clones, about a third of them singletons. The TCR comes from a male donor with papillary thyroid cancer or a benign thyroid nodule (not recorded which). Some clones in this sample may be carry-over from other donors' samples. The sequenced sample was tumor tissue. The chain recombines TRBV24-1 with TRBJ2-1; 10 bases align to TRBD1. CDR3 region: CATSRQGASANEQFF. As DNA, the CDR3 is TGTGCCACCAGCAGACAGGGGGCGTCCGCCAATGAGCAGTTCTTC.